The 17 T cell receptor beta chains below come from one sample, sequenced in a study of cytomegalovirus exposure and HLA in healthy donors. Use of 60 Vbeta and 13 Jbeta primers characterized the PCR. The assay was immunoSEQ multiplex PCR, and TCRdb's table has in-frame clones only and misses some. Found here are approximately 150,000 clones, around 80% of them singletons; the top ten hold about 3.2%. The sequencing sample was made of PBMCs. The receptors here all came from a young man in good health and CMV-seropositive.

The chain joins TRBV28 to TRBJ2-3; D might be TRBD2 (6 bases). The CDR3 extends over 13 amino acids. The V and J ends lost 2 bases and 11 bases respectively, with 14 bases between them. Germline V CDR1 and CDR2: MDHEN, SYDVKM. The CDR3 nucleotides are TGTGCCAGCAGTTTAGGCTCGGAGGGTGGGCAGTATTTT. Protein product: CASSLGSEGGQYF.

The chain combines TRBV2 with TRBJ1-1; D may be TRBD1 (5 bases). V lost 1 base and J lost 1, with 13 bases in between. Germline lookup yields CDR1 SNHLY and CDR2 FYNNEI. The CDR3 has 16 residues. In DNA, the CDR3 is TGTGCCAGCAGTGAAGGGCCCTGGGGCGGGAACACTGAAGCTTTCTTT. It codes for CASSEGPWGGNTEAFF.

The J gene is TRBJ2-7, the V gene TRBV4-1; 11 bases align to TRBD2. Germline values: CDR1 MGHRA, CDR2 YSYEKL. After removal of 4 bases from V and 3 bases from J, the junction contained 2 bases not matched to a gene. This CDR3 comprises 14 residues. The CDR3 here is CASSRLAGGYEQYF. CDR3 in DNA: TGCGCCAGCAGCCGCCTAGCGGGAGGCTACGAGCAGTACTTC.

The rearrangement links TRBV2 to TRBJ2-1, with D perhaps matching TRBD2 (9 bases). CDR3 length: 20 residues. CDR1 is SNHLY, CDR2 FYNNEI, per germline. With 2 bases removed from V and 4 bases from J, the gap between germline ends came to 27 bases. CDR3 residues: CASSEFGRGLRAGGYNEQFF. Here the CDR3 DNA reads TGTGCCAGCAGTGAATTCGGCAGGGGGCTTCGAGCGGGAGGTTACAATGAGCAGTTCTTC.

The chain joins TRBV9 to TRBJ2-2; the D gene is possibly TRBD1 (5 bases). Trimming stripped 0 bases from V and 6 bases from J, with 9 bases between. The germline gives CDR1 SGDLS, CDR2 YYNGEE. The CDR3 covers 14 residues. The CDR3 protein is CASSVESRAGELFF. The CDR3 DNA reads TGTGCCAGCAGCGTAGAATCCAGGGCCGGGGAGCTGTTTTTT.

The chain links TRBV20-1 to TRBJ1-2, with D perhaps matching TRBD1 (5 bases). The germline V gene has CDR1 DFQATT and CDR2 SNEGSKA (reference sequence). The CDR3 is made up of 11 amino acids. V shed 4 bases and J shed 6 bases, with 9 bases lying between them. The CDR3 DNA reads as TGCAGTGCTAAAGGGGTCCATGGCTACACCTTC. Translating it yields CSAKGVHGYTF.

This sequence joins TRBV5-1 and TRBJ2-7, with a tentative D call TRBD2 (6 bases). Between the trimmed V and J ends, which lost 4 bases and 0 bases, there was a span of 11 bases. Germline lookup yields CDR1 SGHRS and CDR2 YFSETQ. The CDR3 covers 14 residues. The CDR3 reads CASSMWEDSYEQYF. CDR3 bases: TGCGCCAGCAGCATGTGGGAGGACTCCTACGAGCAGTACTTC. The whole variable domain, remainder taken from reference TRBV5-1 and TRBJ2-7, is KAGVTQTPRYLIKTRGQQVTLSCSPISGHRSVSWYQQTPGQGLQFLFEYFSETQRNKGNFPGRFSGRQFSNSRSEMNVSTLELGDSALYLCASSMWEDSYEQYFGPGTRLTVT.

The chain's CDR3 is CASSLGPEETQYF. CDR3 DNA: TGTGCCAGCAGCTTAGGCCCAGAAGAGACCCAGTACTTC. The chain couples TRBV11-3 to TRBJ2-5; D not resolved. Trimming took off 1 base at V and 3 bases at J, with 6 bases between the two ends. The CDR3 totals 13 residues. Germline values: CDR1 SGHNT, CDR2 YENEEA.

The V call is TRBV2, the J call TRBJ2-3, with D tentatively TRBD1 (6 bases). The V gene lost 5 bases and the J gene lost 0 bases, with 18 bases spanning the gap. The CDR3 is made up of 17 amino acids. Germline CDR1 reads SNHLY; CDR2 reads FYNNEI. CDR3 DNA sequence: TGTGCCAGCAGTCCCCCCGACCCGGACAGAAGCACAGATACGCAGTATTTT. Translated: CASSPPDPDRSTDTQYF.

The chain has TRBV7-9 and TRBJ2-5, with D possibly being TRBD1 (5 bases). Trimming cost V 2 bases and J 3 bases, with 7 bases left between them. The length of the CDR3 is 13 residues. Germline CDR1 SEHNR, CDR2 FQNEAQ (reference sequence). The CDR3 region is CASSLSREETQYF. The CDR3 coding sequence is TGTGCCAGCAGCTTATCCAGGGAAGAGACCCAGTACTTC.

The chain links TRBV6-6 to TRBJ2-2, with a tentative D call TRBD2 (5 bases). From germline, CDR1 is MNHNY and CDR2 SVGAGI (reference sequence). V was cut by 7 bases and J by 2 bases, with 14 bases left in between. The CDR3 is 15 residues long. The CDR3 spells CASKLSGLNTGELFF. The CDR3 region has the DNA TGTGCCAGCAAACTCTCCGGACTTAACACCGGGGAGCTGTTTTTT.

The CDR3 loop is CASSLDGTYEQYF. The CDR3 bases are TGTGCCAGCAGCTTGGACGGGACCTACGAGCAGTACTTC. The chain joins TRBV5-4 to TRBJ2-7; D possibly corresponds to TRBD2 (5 bases). The ends were cut back, 0 bases at V and 2 bases at J, with 6 bases in the middle. This CDR3 comprises 13 residues. In germline, CDR1 is SGHNT, CDR2 YYREEE (reference sequence).

V and J are TRBV9 and TRBJ1-4; D is ambiguous. The CDR3 runs to 15 residues. CDR1 is SGDLS, CDR2 YYNGEE, per germline. V lost 4 bases and J lost 0, with 10 bases in between. CDR3 DNA sequence: TGTGCCAGCAGCCCCCAGACATCAACTAATGAAAAACTGTTTTTT. Translated: CASSPQTSTNEKLFF.

The rearrangement links TRBV25-1 to TRBJ2-7; tentative D call: TRBD2 (6 bases). The CDR3 covers 13 residues. Germline V lookup: CDR1 MGHDK, CDR2 SYGVNS. With 4 bases removed from V and 4 bases from J, the gap between germline ends came to 11 bases. The CDR3 DNA follows: TGTGCCAGCAGTGGATTGGGAGGTTACGAGCAGTACTTC. Protein: CASSGLGGYEQYF.

The chain is built from TRBV15 and TRBJ2-4, with TRBD1 matching over 8 bases. Germline values: CDR1 LNHNV, CDR2 YYDKDF (reference sequence). J lost 7 bases, V lost 0 bases, and 11 bases had no gene match. This CDR3 is built from 17 residues. CDR3 residues: CATSRDGGLDRVNIQYF. The DNA for the CDR3 is TGTGCCACCAGCAGAGATGGGGGATTGGACAGGGTTAACATTCAGTACTTC.

This clone appeared a single time. The chain's CDR3 is CASSIGTARGEQFF. CDR3 nucleotides: TGTGCCAGTAGTATAGGGACAGCCAGGGGTGAGCAGTTCTTC. V and J are TRBV19 and TRBJ2-1; a weak D match, TRBD1 (6 bases). The ends were cut back, 1 base at V and 9 bases at J, with 13 bases in the middle. The length of the CDR3 is 14 residues. Germline V CDR1 and CDR2: LNHDA, SQIVND (reference sequence).

The chain recombines TRBV28 with TRBJ1-2; TRBD1 agrees at 7 bases. CDR3 length: 12 residues. Germline V gene lookup returns CDR1 MDHEN and CDR2 SYDVKM. V shed 2 bases, J shed 8 bases, and the junction held 2 bases outside the gene matches. The CDR3 spells CASSLNRGGYTF. The CDR3 DNA is TGTGCCAGCAGTTTAAACAGGGGCGGCTACACCTTC.